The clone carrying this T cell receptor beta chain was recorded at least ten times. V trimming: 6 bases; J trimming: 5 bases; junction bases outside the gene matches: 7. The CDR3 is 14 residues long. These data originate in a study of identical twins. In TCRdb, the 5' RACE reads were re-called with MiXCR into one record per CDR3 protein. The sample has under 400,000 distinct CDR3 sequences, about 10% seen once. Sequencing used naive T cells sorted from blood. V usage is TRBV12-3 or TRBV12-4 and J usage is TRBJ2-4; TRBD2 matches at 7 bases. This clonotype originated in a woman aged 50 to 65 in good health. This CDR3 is CASSLVGGENIQYF. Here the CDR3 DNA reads TGTGCCAGCAGCCTGGTTGGGGGGGAAAACATTCAGTACTTC.